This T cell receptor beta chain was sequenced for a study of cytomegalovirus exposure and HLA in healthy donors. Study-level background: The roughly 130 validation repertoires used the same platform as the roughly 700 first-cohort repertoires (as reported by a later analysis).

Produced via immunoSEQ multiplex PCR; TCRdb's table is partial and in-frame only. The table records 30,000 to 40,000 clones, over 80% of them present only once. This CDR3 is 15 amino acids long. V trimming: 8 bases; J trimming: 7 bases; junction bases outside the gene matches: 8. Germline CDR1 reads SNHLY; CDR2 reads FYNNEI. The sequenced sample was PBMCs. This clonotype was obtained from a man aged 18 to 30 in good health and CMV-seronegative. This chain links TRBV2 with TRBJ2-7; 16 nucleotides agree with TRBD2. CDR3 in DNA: TGTGCCAGCGAGGGACTAGCGGGAGGGCCGGGGGAGCAGTACTTC. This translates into CASEGLAGGPGEQYF. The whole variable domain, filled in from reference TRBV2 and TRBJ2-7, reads EPEVTQTPSHQVTQMGQEVILRCVPISNHLYFYWYRQILGQKVEFLVSFYNNEISEKSEIFDDQFSVERPDGSNFTLKIRSTKLEDSAMYFCASEGLAGGPGEQYFGPGTRLTVT.